A selection of T cell receptor beta chains follows, all from one sample in a study of blood T cell repertoires in COVID-19. Profiled with immunoSEQ multiplex PCR; TCRdb holds only in-frame clones, not every one. The data contain approximately 110,000 clones, around 86% of them seen just once; the ten biggest clones take up around 4.1%. Sequences were obtained from peripheral blood. These receptors all stem from a man aged 50 to 60 with acute or convalescent COVID-19. Both conserved end residues are part of each CDR3. The order of the fields is J gene, D gene, V gene, clone size, CDR3 DNA, CDR3 protein. D genes are given only for firm matches. Not all rows give a size; the values are once, few, many and, for expanded clones, a class.

j_call: TRBJ1-1
d_call: .
v_call: TRBV2
clone_size: .
cdr3_nt: TGTGCCAGCCAACGGGAGGGACGCCTGAACACTGAAGCTTTCTTT
cdr3_aa: CASQREGRLNTEAFF

j_call: TRBJ2-7
d_call: .
v_call: TRBV5-1
clone_size: .
cdr3_nt: TGCGCCAGCAGTCTCATTCCGGGACAAACCTACGAGCAGTACTTC
cdr3_aa: CASSLIPGQTYEQYF

j_call: TRBJ1-3
d_call: .
v_call: TRBV7-9
clone_size: .
cdr3_nt: TGTGCCAGCAGCCCCGTAATGGCCTCTGGAAACACCATATATTTT
cdr3_aa: CASSPVMASGNTIYF

j_call: TRBJ1-2
d_call: .
v_call: TRBV5-1
clone_size: .
cdr3_nt: TGCGCCAGCAGCTTGAATTTTGATCGGCGAAGCGTCGCTGGCTACACCTTC
cdr3_aa: CASSLNFDRRSVAGYTF

j_call: TRBJ2-3
d_call: .
v_call: TRBV29-1
clone_size: .
cdr3_nt: TGCAGCGTTGACGACGGTCAGGCTACGCAGTATTTT
cdr3_aa: CSVDDGQATQYF

j_call: TRBJ2-5
d_call: TRBD2
v_call: TRBV3-1/TRBV3-2
clone_size: .
cdr3_nt: TGTGCCAGCAGCCAATACGGGGGGACTAGCGTTCAAGAGACCCAGTACTTC
cdr3_aa: CASSQYGGTSVQETQYF

j_call: TRBJ1-1
d_call: TRBD1
v_call: TRBV3-1/TRBV3-2
clone_size: .
cdr3_nt: TGTGCCAGCAGCCAACAGGGGGCGGACACTGAAGCTTTCTTT
cdr3_aa: CASSQQGADTEAFF

j_call: TRBJ2-1
d_call: .
v_call: TRBV12-3/TRBV12-4
clone_size: .
cdr3_nt: TGTGCCAGCAGATCTAGATATAATGAGCAGTTCTTC
cdr3_aa: CASRSRYNEQFF

j_call: TRBJ2-5
d_call: TRBD1
v_call: TRBV5-1
clone_size: .
cdr3_nt: TGCGCCAGCAGCTTGGGACAGGGGGTTCAAGAGACCCAGTACTTC
cdr3_aa: CASSLGQGVQETQYF

j_call: TRBJ1-2
d_call: .
v_call: TRBV7-2
clone_size: .
cdr3_nt: TGTGCCAGCAGCTTAGCCCGGGACACCTATGGTTACACCTTC
cdr3_aa: CASSLARDTYGYTF

j_call: TRBJ1-2
d_call: TRBD1
v_call: TRBV18
clone_size: .
cdr3_nt: TGTGCCAGCTCACCGGCAGGGGGTAACTATGGCTACACCTTC
cdr3_aa: CASSPAGGNYGYTF

j_call: TRBJ2-7
d_call: TRBD2
v_call: TRBV7-6
clone_size: .
cdr3_nt: TGTGCCAGCAGCTTAACCTATCCGGGACTAGCTATGGAGCAGTACTTC
cdr3_aa: CASSLTYPGLAMEQYF

j_call: TRBJ1-5
d_call: .
v_call: TRBV6-1
clone_size: few
cdr3_nt: TGTGCCAGCAGTGAAGTGGGGAGGGGTAATAGCAATCAGCCCCAGCATTTT
cdr3_aa: CASSEVGRGNSNQPQHF

j_call: TRBJ2-3
d_call: TRBD2
v_call: TRBV19
clone_size: .
cdr3_nt: TGTGCCACTGCCTCCATGACTAGCAGCCGACATACGCAGTATTTT
cdr3_aa: CATASMTSSRHTQYF

j_call: TRBJ1-3
d_call: .
v_call: TRBV18
clone_size: once
cdr3_nt: TGTGCCAGCTCACCTTTTGAGACGGGGATTAGTTCTGGAAACACCATATATTTT
cdr3_aa: CASSPFETGISSGNTIYF

j_call: TRBJ2-7
d_call: TRBD1
v_call: TRBV9
clone_size: .
cdr3_nt: TGTGCCAGCAGCGTAGTTGGGACAGGGAGTCCCTACGAGCAGTACTTC
cdr3_aa: CASSVVGTGSPYEQYF

j_call: TRBJ1-3
d_call: .
v_call: TRBV6-6
clone_size: .
cdr3_nt: TGTGCCAGCAGTTCCAACGCGGACACCATATATTTT
cdr3_aa: CASSSNADTIYF